The 16 T cell receptor beta chains listed next were all sequenced from one sample in a study of siplizumab effects on memory and regulatory T cells. Profiled with immunoSEQ multiplex PCR; TCRdb holds only in-frame clones, not every one. The table records about 100,000 clones, about 92% of them present only once. The specimen was Tregs sorted from blood. The receptor source for this set is a human donor in good health.

This clone was found once. This sequence joins TRBV28 and TRBJ1-1, with 8 bases aligning to TRBD1. Germline V gene data show CDR1 as MDHEN and CDR2 as SYDVKM. The CDR3 is 15 amino acids. With V trimmed by 8 bases and J by 1 base, 9 bases remained unmatched. The CDR3 reads CASDPSGGRNTEAFF. The CDR3, as DNA: TGTGCCAGCGACCCCTCAGGGGGCCGGAACACTGAAGCTTTCTTT.

The chain uses TRBV7-9 and TRBJ1-2, with a tentative D call TRBD1 (5 bases). Germline CDR1 is SEHNR and CDR2 is FQNEAQ (reference sequence). Trimming removed 5 bases from V and 4 bases from J, with 17 bases in between. This CDR3 has 15 residues. The CDR3 protein is CASSEGAGLVYGYTF. CDR3 nucleotides: TGTGCCAGCAGCGAAGGGGCAGGGCTGGTCTATGGCTACACCTTC.

The chain uses TRBV27 and TRBJ2-7; perhaps TRBD2 as D (6 bases). The germline V gene encodes CDR1 MNHEY and CDR2 SMNVEV (reference sequence). The V end was cut by 3 bases, the J end by 3 bases, with 12 bases between. The CDR3 runs 14 residues. CDR3 sequence (DNA): TGTGCCAGCAGTTTTGACCCGGGGGACTACGAGCAGTACTTC. It yields the protein CASSFDPGDYEQYF.

This sequence joins TRBV5-1 and TRBJ2-5; D could derive from TRBD1 or TRBD2 (5 bases each). The CDR3 covers 16 residues. Germline V gives CDR1 SGHRS, CDR2 YFSETQ. V was pared by 0 bases and J by 5 bases, with 17 bases between. CDR3: CASSLAGTGGSETQYF. The CDR3 DNA follows: TGCGCCAGCAGCTTGGCTGGGACGGGTGGGTCCGAGACCCAGTACTTC.

In nucleotides, the CDR3 is TGTGCCAGCAGCTTGCCCGACAGGAACACTGAAGCTTTCTTT. The encoded protein is CASSLPDRNTEAFF. This sequence joins TRBV5-4 and TRBJ1-1; weak D call: TRBD1 (5 bases). The germline V gene has CDR1 SGHNT and CDR2 YYREEE (reference sequence). Trimming pared 1 base from V and 1 base from J, leaving 8 bases between. This CDR3 comprises 14 residues.

This rearrangement joins TRBV10-3 to TRBJ2-4, with D perhaps matching TRBD1 (6 bases). V gave up 1 base and J gave up 0 bases, with 25 bases separating them. The germline CDR1 and CDR2 sequences are ENHRY and SYGVKD. The length of the CDR3 is 21 residues. The CDR3 protein is CAISEYRRQEPEDIAKNIQYF. The CDR3 DNA reads as TGTGCCATCAGTGAGTATCGTCGACAGGAGCCTGAAGATATAGCCAAAAACATTCAGTACTTC.

The chain links TRBV18 to TRBJ2-7, with TRBD1 matching over 9 bases. The CDR3 loop spans 15 amino acids. Trimming removed 4 bases from V and 6 bases from J; junction bases left unmatched: 10. Germline V gene sequence: CDR1 KGHSH, CDR2 LQKENI. The CDR3 reads CASSLLGQGGSEQYF. The CDR3 DNA reads as TGTGCCAGCTCACTTCTGGGACAGGGTGGTAGCGAGCAGTACTTC.

The V and J genes are TRBV5-6 and TRBJ2-1, with D perhaps matching TRBD2 (5 bases). The germline CDR1 and CDR2 sequences are SGHDT and YYEEEE. V was cut by 1 base and J by 7 bases, with 15 bases left in between. The CDR3 totals 15 residues. CDR3 amino acids: CASSLLSGLGNEQFF. CDR3 coding DNA: TGTGCCAGCAGCTTGCTGTCGGGATTGGGGAATGAGCAGTTCTTC.

The gene calls are TRBV29-1 and TRBJ2-2; possibly TRBD1 or TRBD2 for D (5 bases each). Per germline, CDR1 SQVTM and CDR2 ANQGSEA. Trimming stripped 3 bases from V and 9 bases from J, with 14 bases between. The CDR3 has 13 amino acids. CDR3 protein: CSVEMAGTRELFF. CDR3 sequence (DNA): TGCAGCGTTGAGATGGCAGGGACCCGGGAGCTGTTTTTT.

In the case of this clone: The junction departs from germline at one end; a sequencing error may be responsible. This chain joins TRBV5-4 and TRBJ2-7; D possibly uses TRBD1 or TRBD2 (6 bases each). Germline CDR1 and CDR2: SGHNT and YYREEE (reference sequence). The CDR3 is made up of 13 amino acids. CDR3 in amino acids: CASSGGPSFEQYF. The DNA of the CDR3 is TGTGCCAGCAGCGGGGGGCCGTCCTTCGAGCAGTACTTC.

The chain employs TRBV5-6 and TRBJ1-2, with D perhaps TRBD1 (6 bases). The V end lost 6 bases, the J end lost 5 bases, and 14 bases lay between the germline ends. From germline, CDR1 is SGHDT and CDR2 YYEEEE. The CDR3 is 13 residues long. CDR3 in DNA: TGTGCCAGCATCCCCCGGGGGCGTTATGGCTACACCTTC. Residues: CASIPRGRYGYTF.

This clone was counted a single time. This sequence joins TRBV2 and TRBJ2-5; D remains unclear. The J call could be wrong; TRBJ2-7 is a better fit for the DNA end. CDR1 is SNHLY, CDR2 FYNNEI, per germline. The CDR3 loop spans 12 amino acids. In DNA form, the CDR3 reads TGTGCCAGCAGTTCCAACCCTTACGAGCAGTACTTC. Protein: CASSSNPYEQYF.

This rearrangement joins TRBV9 to TRBJ1-4; D is unresolved. This CDR3 contains 13 residues. Germline values: CDR1 SGDLS, CDR2 YYNGEE. The germline V and J ends were trimmed by 0 bases and 4 bases, with 4 bases remaining between them. The CDR3 region is CASSVALNEKLFF. The CDR3 DNA follows: TGTGCCAGCAGCGTAGCTCTTAATGAAAAACTGTTTTTT. Drawing the rest from reference TRBV9 and TRBJ1-4, the complete variable domain is DSGVTQTPKHLITATGQRVTLRCSPRSGDLSVYWYQQSLDQGLQFLIQYYNGEERAKGNILERFSAQQFPDLHSELNLSSLELGDSALYFCASSVALNEKLFFGSGTQLSVL.

The chain has TRBV5-5 and TRBJ1-5; D ambiguous. V gave up 0 bases and J gave up 2 bases, with 15 bases separating them. CDR1 is SGHKS, CDR2 YYEKEE, per germline (reference sequence). The CDR3 sequence is 17 residues long. The chain's CDR3 is CASSLGVLPVGNQPQHF. The CDR3, as DNA: TGTGCCAGCAGCTTGGGGGTCCTCCCCGTGGGCAATCAGCCCCAGCATTTT.

The chain carries TRBV27 and TRBJ2-7; D perhaps matches TRBD2 (6 bases). V was pared by 10 bases and J by 1 base, with 20 bases between. The CDR3 sequence is 15 residues long. Per the germline V gene, CDR1 is MNHEY and CDR2 is SMNVEV (reference sequence). This CDR3 is CATKGMGGESYEQYF. CDR3 DNA sequence: TGTGCCACGAAAGGCATGGGAGGAGAGTCCTACGAGCAGTACTTC.

This rearrangement joins TRBV15 to TRBJ1-2; D unclear. The ends were cut back, 2 bases at V and 4 bases at J, with 8 bases in the middle. The CDR3 has 13 residues. Germline V lookup: CDR1 LNHNV, CDR2 YYDKDF (reference sequence). The CDR3 coding sequence is TGTGCCACCAGCAGACCAGAAATCTATGGCTACACCTTC. Amino acid sequence: CATSRPEIYGYTF.